The 14 T cell receptor beta chains below were found in one sample sequenced in a study of OX40 agonist ivuxolimab in advanced cancers. TCRdb's copy holds only in-frame clones and misses some; the assay was immunoSEQ multiplex PCR. This sample has 80,000 or so clones, with about four fifths found just once. The sample was CD4+ or CD8+ T cells sorted from blood, taken in a trial of the OX40 agonist ivuxolimab. These TCRs come from an adult with an advanced solid tumor such as melanoma, head and neck, liver or kidney cancer.

The chain has TRBV9 and TRBJ2-1; maybe TRBD2 (6 bases). The V gene lost 0 bases and the J gene lost 4 bases, with 8 bases spanning the gap. Germline V gene lookup returns CDR1 SGDLS and CDR2 YYNGEE. The CDR3 has 14 residues. CDR3 amino acids: CASSVGGEYNEQFF. The CDR3 region has the DNA TGTGCCAGCAGCGTAGGCGGGGAGTACAATGAGCAGTTCTTC. Looking up the rest from reference TRBV9 and TRBJ2-1 gives the full variable domain: DSGVTQTPKHLITATGQRVTLRCSPRSGDLSVYWYQQSLDQGLQFLIQYYNGEERAKGNILERFSAQQFPDLHSELNLSSLELGDSALYFCASSVGGEYNEQFFGPGTRLTVL.

The gene calls are TRBV5-1 and TRBJ1-6; tentatively, D is TRBD1 (5 bases). This CDR3 contains 14 residues. Germline lookup yields CDR1 SGHRS and CDR2 YFSETQ. V lost 4 bases, J lost 14 bases, and 19 bases lay in between. This chain's CDR3 is CASSPTGDNRALHF. The DNA for the CDR3 is TGCGCCAGCAGCCCGACGGGGGATAATAGGGCCCTCCACTTT.

The chain recombines TRBV6-1 with TRBJ1-2; no definite D call. CDR1 and CDR2 from the germline V gene are MNHNS and SASEGT. V was cut by 6 bases and J by 1 base, with 6 bases left in between. This CDR3 is 12 amino acids long. CDR3 region: CASRVGNYGYTF. CDR3 DNA: TGTGCCAGCAGGGTTGGTAACTATGGCTACACCTTC.

Here the CDR3 reads CASSQDRSGIFTDTQYF. The CDR3 DNA sequence: TGCGCCAGCAGCCAAGATAGGAGTGGCATTTTCACAGATACGCAGTATTTT. The rearrangement uses TRBV4-1 and TRBJ2-3; D not certain. The germline V gene encodes CDR1 MGHRA and CDR2 YSYEKL. This CDR3 spans 17 amino acids. V was shortened by 0 bases and J by 2 bases, with 15 bases between the two germline ends.

The chain links TRBV6-1 to TRBJ2-1, with 7 bases lining up with TRBD2. The CDR3 consists of 14 residues. V dropped 6 bases and J dropped 7; count of bases not matched to a gene: 9. Germline values: CDR1 MNHNS, CDR2 SASEGT. CDR3 in DNA: TGTGCCAGCAGCCCACCACTAGCGTCTAATGAGCAGTTCTTC. Amino acids: CASSPPLASNEQFF.

This clone was recorded once. V is TRBV19 and J is TRBJ1-2; 8 nucleotides align to TRBD1. The trim removed 5 bases at V and 4 bases at J, leaving 6 bases unmatched. The CDR3 has 14 amino acids. Germline V gives CDR1 LNHDA, CDR2 SQIVND (reference sequence). CDR3 sequence reads: CASSLDRVLYGYTF. The CDR3 region has the DNA TGTGCCAGTAGTCTGGACAGGGTTCTCTATGGCTACACCTTC.

This clone was observed once. Other DNA sequences in this specimen translate into the identical CDR3. The rearrangement links TRBV7-2 to TRBJ1-2, with a tentative D call TRBD1 (6 bases). CDR1 SGHTA and CDR2 FQGNSA come from the germline V gene. V lost 1 base, J lost 5 bases, and 8 bases lay in between. The CDR3 spans 13 residues. CDR3 nucleotides: TGTGCCAGCAGCTTAGGGACAGATTATGGCTACACCTTC. This sequence encodes CASSLGTDYGYTF.

Written as DNA, the CDR3 is TGTGCCAGCAGCTTAGATACAGGGGGCTCCTACGAGCAGTACTTC. Translation: CASSLDTGGSYEQYF. The rearrangement links TRBV7-8 to TRBJ2-7, with 8 bases aligning to TRBD1. The CDR3 runs to 15 residues. J gave up 0 bases and V 1 base, and 2 bases lay outside the gene matches. Looked up from germline, CDR1 is SGHVS and CDR2 is FQNEAQ.

CDR3 region: CASSLASGEQYF. Written as DNA, the CDR3 is TGTGCCAGCAGCTTAGCTTCCGGCGAGCAGTACTTC. The V call is TRBV7-2, the J call TRBJ2-7; D is unclear. Germline values: CDR1 SGHTA, CDR2 FQGNSA. V shed 0 bases and J shed 6 bases, with 6 bases lying between them. The length of the CDR3 is 12 residues.

This clone was seen once. The rearrangement links TRBV6-1 to TRBJ1-5, with 7 bases that match TRBD1. The length of the CDR3 is 12 residues. The ends lost 7 bases at V and 6 bases at J; junction bases unmatched: 3. Germline V lookup: CDR1 MNHNS, CDR2 SASEGT. CDR3 DNA sequence: TGTGCCAGCAACGACAGGGCTCAGCCCCAGCATTTT. This translates into CASNDRAQPQHF.

This sequence joins TRBV11-2 and TRBJ2-3, with TRBD2 identical over 14 bases. V lost 5 bases, J lost 4 bases, and 5 bases stayed unmatched. This CDR3 is built from 16 residues. CDR1 is SGHAT, CDR2 FQNNGV, per germline. CDR3 nucleotide sequence: TGTGCCAGCAGCCCCGGGACTAGCGGGAGAGCAGATACGCAGTATTTT. This translates into CASSPGTSGRADTQYF.

This chain links TRBV12-5 with TRBJ2-1; no clear D gene. Germline loops: CDR1 LGHNT, CDR2 FRNRAP. Trimming cost V 0 bases and J 7 bases, with 4 bases left between them. The CDR3 covers 12 residues. The CDR3 DNA follows: TGTGCTAGTGGTTTGGTAGAAAATGAGCAGTTCTTC. It codes for CASGLVENEQFF.

The rearrangement uses TRBV5-1 and TRBJ2-5; D is undetermined. V lost 0 bases and J lost 5, with 14 bases in between. CDR1 and CDR2 (germline): SGHRS, YFSETQ. CDR3 length: 15 residues. The CDR3 protein is CASSLAGASGETQYF. The CDR3 region has the DNA TGCGCCAGCAGCTTGGCCGGCGCCAGTGGGGAGACCCAGTACTTC.

This clone was seen more than once but under ten times. The rearrangement uses TRBV9 and TRBJ2-5; 10 nucleotides line up with TRBD2. The ends lost 4 bases at V and 4 bases at J; junction bases unmatched: 13. Germline CDR1 reads SGDLS; CDR2 reads YYNGEE. This CDR3 spans 17 amino acids. As DNA, the CDR3 is TGTGCCAGCAGCCTAGGGGGAGCGGGGGGGCTAGGAGAGACCCAGTACTTC. This gives the protein CASSLGGAGGLGETQYF.